What follows is one T cell receptor beta chain and its context. Its antigen remains unknown. This record belongs to a study of T cell responses to AZD1222 COVID-19 vaccine. TCRdb keeps only in-frame clones here, not all; method: immunoSEQ multiplex PCR. The sample yields some 93,000 clones, over 75% seen once. CDR3 size: 12 residues. V lost 6 bases and J lost 5, with 11 bases in between. Germline values: CDR1 SQVTM, CDR2 ANQGSEA. The study's findings and limits: Spike-wide coverage was observed for vaccine-associated CD4 TCRs, with dominant responses at 160-218 and 743-854. Just a handful of people given AZD1222 tested seropositive at baseline. Spike-specific TCR breadth and depth were elevated following two AZD1222 doses. Of spike-specific TCRs, nearly half reportedly target regions left unmutated in variants.

The TCR originated in an adult who received the AZD1222 COVID-19 vaccine. The material was peripheral blood, obtained 28 days after the second AZD1222 dose. The J gene is TRBJ1-5, the V gene TRBV29-1; the D gene is possibly TRBD1 (6 bases). CDR3 DNA: TGCAGCGTCCGGGACAACGATCAGCCCCAGCATTTT. Protein product: CSVRDNDQPQHF. The variable domain in full, completed from reference TRBV29-1 and TRBJ1-5, reads SAVISQKPSRDICQRGTSLTIQCQVDSQVTMMFWYRQQPGQSLTLIATANQGSEATYESGFVIDKFPISRPNLTFSTLTVSNMSPEDSSIYLCSVRDNDQPQHFGDGTRLSIL.